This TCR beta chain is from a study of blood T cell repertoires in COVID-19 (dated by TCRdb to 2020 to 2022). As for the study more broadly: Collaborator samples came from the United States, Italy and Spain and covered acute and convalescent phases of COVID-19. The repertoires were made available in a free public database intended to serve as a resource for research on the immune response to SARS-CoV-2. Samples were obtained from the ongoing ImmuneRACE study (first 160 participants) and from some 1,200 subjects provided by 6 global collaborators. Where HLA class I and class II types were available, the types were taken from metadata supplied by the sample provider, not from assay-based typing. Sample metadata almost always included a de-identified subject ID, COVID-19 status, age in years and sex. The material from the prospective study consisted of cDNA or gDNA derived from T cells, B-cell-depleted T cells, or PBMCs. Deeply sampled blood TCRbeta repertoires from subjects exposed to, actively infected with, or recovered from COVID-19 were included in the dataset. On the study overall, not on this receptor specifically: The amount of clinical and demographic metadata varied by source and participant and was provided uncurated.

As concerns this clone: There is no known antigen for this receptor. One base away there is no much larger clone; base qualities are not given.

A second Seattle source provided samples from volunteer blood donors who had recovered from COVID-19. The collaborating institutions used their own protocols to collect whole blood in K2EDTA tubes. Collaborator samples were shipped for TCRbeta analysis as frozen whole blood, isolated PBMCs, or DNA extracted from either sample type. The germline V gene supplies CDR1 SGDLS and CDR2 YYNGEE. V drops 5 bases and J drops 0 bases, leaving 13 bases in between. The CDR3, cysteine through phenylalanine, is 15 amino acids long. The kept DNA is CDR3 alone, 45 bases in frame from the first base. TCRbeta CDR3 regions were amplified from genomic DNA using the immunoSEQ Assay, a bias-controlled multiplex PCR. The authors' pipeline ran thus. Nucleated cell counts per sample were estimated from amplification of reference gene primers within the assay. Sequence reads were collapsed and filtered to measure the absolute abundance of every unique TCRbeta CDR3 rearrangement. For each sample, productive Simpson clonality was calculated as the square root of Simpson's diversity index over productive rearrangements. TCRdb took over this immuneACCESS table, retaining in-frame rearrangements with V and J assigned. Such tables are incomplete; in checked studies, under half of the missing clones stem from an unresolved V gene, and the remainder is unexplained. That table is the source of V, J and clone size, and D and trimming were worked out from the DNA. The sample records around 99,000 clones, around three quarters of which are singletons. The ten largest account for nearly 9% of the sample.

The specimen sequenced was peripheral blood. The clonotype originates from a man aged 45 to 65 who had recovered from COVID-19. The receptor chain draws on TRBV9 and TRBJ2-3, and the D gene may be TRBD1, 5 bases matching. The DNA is TGTGCCAGCAGTGCGGACATGAGGAGCACAGATACGCAGTATTTT. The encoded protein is CASSADMRSTDTQYF.